This TCR beta chain derives from a study of T-cell reconstitution after alpha-beta-depleted transplantation in children. Preparation of the TCRbeta library was carried out with unique molecular identifiers. In TCRdb, the PCR reads were re-called with MiXCR into one record per CDR3 protein. The table shows over 550,000 distinct CDR3 sequences, with approximately 10% occurring only once. There are 12 residues in the CDR3. From germline, CDR1 is DFQATT and CDR2 SNEGSKA (reference sequence). In this sample, this clonotype turned up many times. A junction boundary mismatches the germline segment, possibly from a read error.

The chain links TRBV20-1 to TRBJ2-2; 7 bases match TRBD1. The sequence derives from a human donor who donated a stem cell graft to a child with acute myeloid leukemia. The source was PBMCs from the stem cell graft donor, collected from the stem cell graft. The CDR3 protein is CSAGDRAGELFF. CDR3 nucleotide sequence: TGCAGTGCTGGAGACAGGGCCGGGGAGCTGTTTTTT.